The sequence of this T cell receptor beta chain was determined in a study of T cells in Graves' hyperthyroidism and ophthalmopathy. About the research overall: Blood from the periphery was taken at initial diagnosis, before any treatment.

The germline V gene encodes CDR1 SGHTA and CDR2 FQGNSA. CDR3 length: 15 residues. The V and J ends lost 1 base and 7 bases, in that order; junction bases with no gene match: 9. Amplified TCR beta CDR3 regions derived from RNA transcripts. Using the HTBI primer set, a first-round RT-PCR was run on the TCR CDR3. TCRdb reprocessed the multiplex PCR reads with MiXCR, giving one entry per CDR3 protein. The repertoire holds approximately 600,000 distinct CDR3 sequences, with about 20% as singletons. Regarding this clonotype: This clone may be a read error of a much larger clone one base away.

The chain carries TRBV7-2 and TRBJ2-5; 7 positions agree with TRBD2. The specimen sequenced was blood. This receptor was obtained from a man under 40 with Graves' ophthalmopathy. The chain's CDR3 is CASSLVGGVTGTQYF. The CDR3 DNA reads TGTGCCAGCAGCTTAGTGGGAGGGGTGACGGGGACCCAGTACTTC.